This TCR beta chain was sequenced in a study of shared clonotypes between healthy human individuals. The CDR3 covers 14 residues. V was clipped by 6 bases and J by 0 bases; unmatched bases: 1. CDR1 is ENHRY and CDR2 is SYGVKD in the germline V gene. Naive CD45RA+ and memory CD45RA-negative subsets were split from CD4+ cells. Of note for this clone: Its specificity is not known. The same CDR3 can be traced to other DNA sequences in this sample.

Findings and limits, study-wide: Estimated clonotype richness was generally higher in naive than memory subsets. Non-shared clonotypes had lower generation probabilities than clonotypes shared by all four sorted-subset donors. Shared across a few donors were about 4.8% of the naive CD4 clonotypes.

Generated by immunoSEQ multiplex PCR, the TCRdb table keeps only in-frame clones and is missing some. The sample lists over 2 million clones; under 95% were seen once. The chain employs TRBV10-3 and TRBJ2-1; 8 positions match TRBD1. Sequencing was carried out using naive CD4+ T cells from PBMCs. Subset: CD45RA+ positively selected. The sequence was collected from a man between 18 and 35 years old in good health. Some clones in this sample may be carry-over from other donors' samples. CDR3 region: CAIRDRDSYNEQFF. DNA of the CDR3: TGTGCCATCAGGGACAGGGACTCCTACAATGAGCAGTTCTTC.